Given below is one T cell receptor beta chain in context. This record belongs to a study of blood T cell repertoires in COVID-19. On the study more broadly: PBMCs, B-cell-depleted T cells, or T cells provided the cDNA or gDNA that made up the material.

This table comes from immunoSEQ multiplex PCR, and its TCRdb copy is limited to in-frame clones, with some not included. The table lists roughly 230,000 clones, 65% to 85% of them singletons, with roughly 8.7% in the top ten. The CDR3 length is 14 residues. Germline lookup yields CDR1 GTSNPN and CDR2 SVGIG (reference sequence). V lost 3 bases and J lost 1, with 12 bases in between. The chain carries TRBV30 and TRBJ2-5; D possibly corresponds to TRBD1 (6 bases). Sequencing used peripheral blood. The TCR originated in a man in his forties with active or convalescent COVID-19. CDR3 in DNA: TGTGCCTGGAGCGCCGGGACACTCCAAGAGACCCAGTACTTC. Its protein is CAWSAGTLQETQYF.